This entry describes one T cell receptor (beta chain). The data originate from a study of blood T cell repertoires in COVID-19. As for the study in general: Sources were T cells, B-cell-depleted T cells, or PBMCs; the material itself was cDNA or gDNA.

TCRdb keeps only in-frame clones here, not all; method: immunoSEQ multiplex PCR. The table has about 93,000 clones, 75% to 90% seen once; the top ten hold 15% to 20%. V was shortened by 0 bases and J by 13 bases, with 12 bases between the two germline ends. This CDR3 contains 13 residues. The V gene's germline CDR1 is MNHEY and CDR2 SVGEGT. The sequencing input was peripheral blood. The rearrangement uses TRBV6-2 or TRBV6-3 and TRBJ1-4; D might be TRBD1 (5 bases). The sequence was obtained from a woman older than 75 with acute or convalescent COVID-19. The CDR3 is CASSYSTIQGLFF. The CDR3 region has the DNA TGTGCCAGCAGTTACTCTACTATCCAGGGACTGTTTTTT.